A single sample is the source of the 25 T cell receptor beta chains below, sequenced in a study of CD4 T cells in relation to SARS-CoV-2 and coronaviruses. For these TCRs, the target antigens are not known. The data were produced by immunoSEQ multiplex PCR, yet TCRdb's version contains in-frame clones alone and is incomplete. The sample has about 12,000 clones; 69% are singletons. Before the COVID-19 pandemic, during about 2010-2018, CD4+ T cells were taken from unexposed donors. CD4+ T cells were isolated from the cells after around eleven days of culture. Sequencing was done on a sample of CD4+ T cells from PBMCs, cultured in vitro. These receptors were taken from a human donor in good health.

This chain uses TRBV27 with TRBJ2-1; TRBD2 agrees at 12 bases. V was pared by 9 bases and J by 7 bases, with 7 bases of the junction left unmatched. CDR3 size: 14 residues. Germline values: CDR1 MNHEY, CDR2 SMNVEV (reference sequence). The CDR3 DNA is TGTGCCAGTAGGACTAGCGGGAAGGTTAATGAGCAGTTCTTC. Translated, it gives CASRTSGKVNEQFF.

The rearrangement joins TRBV28 to TRBJ2-7; TRBD1 matches at 9 bases. From germline, CDR1 is MDHEN and CDR2 SYDVKM. V trimming: 9 bases; J trimming: 4 bases; junction bases outside the gene matches: 22. The CDR3 runs to 18 residues. The CDR3: CASTTANPGTGRPYEQYF. The CDR3 DNA follows: TGTGCCAGTACAACAGCGAACCCAGGGACAGGGAGACCTTACGAGCAGTACTTC.

V is TRBV18 and J is TRBJ2-7; no clear D gene. The length of the CDR3 is 13 residues. V lost 3 bases and J 7 bases, leaving 13 bases between the germline ends. CDR1 and CDR2 (germline): KGHSH, LQKENI. This CDR3 is CASSPDALEEQYF. CDR3 coding DNA: TGTGCCAGCTCACCGGATGCCCTTGAGGAGCAGTACTTC.

V and J are TRBV6-4 and TRBJ2-3; 9 nucleotides align to TRBD2. The V gene end was trimmed by 3 bases and the J gene end by 7 bases; junction bases not matched to a gene: 2. CDR3 length: 13 residues. Germline V gene lookup returns CDR1 MRHNA and CDR2 SNTAGT. DNA for the CDR3: TGTGCCAGCAGTGAGCTAGCGGGATATACGCAGTATTTT. Translating it yields CASSELAGYTQYF.

J is TRBJ2-1 and V is TRBV28; the match to TRBD2 covers 8 bases. With V trimmed by 6 bases and J by 6 bases, 10 bases remained unmatched. Looked up from germline, CDR1 is MDHEN and CDR2 is SYDVKM. The CDR3 runs 15 residues. The CDR3: CASREGLVWTNEQFF. CDR3 coding DNA: TGTGCCAGCAGAGAGGGACTAGTGTGGACCAATGAGCAGTTCTTC.

Written as DNA, the CDR3 is TGTGCCAGTAGTAACCCGGGACTCTCTATCTTCGGCTACACCTTC. It specifies CASSNPGLSIFGYTF. This rearrangement joins TRBV19 to TRBJ1-2; D perhaps matches TRBD1 (5 bases). The CDR3 is 15 amino acids. V lost 4 bases and J lost 8, with 20 bases in between. CDR1 and CDR2 from the germline V gene are LNHDA and SQIVND (reference sequence).

This clone was seen more than once but under ten times. The V call is TRBV6-5, the J call TRBJ1-3, with D uncertain. The CDR3 sequence is 13 residues long. Germline CDR1 reads MNHEY; CDR2 reads SVGAGI. The germline V and J ends were trimmed by 5 bases and 4 bases, with 9 bases remaining between them. The CDR3 loop is CASSPARGNTIYF. The CDR3 DNA reads TGTGCCAGCAGTCCTGCACGGGGAAACACCATATATTTT.

The CDR3, as DNA: TGTGCCAGCAGCCCAGTTAGGGGGAACAATTCACCCCTCCACTTT. As protein: CASSPVRGNNSPLHF. The chain carries TRBV3-1 (or the pseudogene TRBV3-2) and TRBJ1-6; a weak D match, TRBD1 (6 bases). This CDR3 has 15 amino acids. CDR1 and CDR2 from the germline V gene are LGHDT and YNNKEL (reference sequence). Trimming removed 4 bases at V and 7 bases at J, with 14 bases between.

In the case of this clone: Other DNA sequences within the sample encode an identical CDR3. The genes are TRBV23-1 and TRBJ1-3, with TRBD1 identical over 10 bases. TRBV23-1 is treated as an ORF (open reading frame) with a function not yet certain. V dropped 4 bases and J dropped 11; count of bases not matched to a gene: 17. The CDR3 loop spans 17 amino acids. The CDR3 sequence is CASSLEPPGQGSLPIYF. In nucleotides, the CDR3 is TGCGCCAGCAGTCTGGAGCCCCCGGGACAGGGGTCCTTACCCATATATTTT.

This clone was observed a handful of times. The chain uses TRBV30 and TRBJ1-1; weak D call: TRBD1 (5 bases). Trimming stripped 2 bases from V and 1 base from J, with 14 bases between. This CDR3 has 15 residues. Germline CDR1 reads GTSNPN; CDR2 reads SVGIG (reference sequence). In DNA, the CDR3 is TGTGCCTGGAGTATACCAGGGAGGGGGAACACTGAAGCTTTCTTT. Its protein is CAWSIPGRGNTEAFF.

The chain carries TRBV10-3 and TRBJ2-1; 11 bases fit TRBD2. V dropped 11 bases and J dropped 7; count of bases not matched to a gene: 7. This CDR3 has 13 amino acids. Germline CDR1 reads ENHRY; CDR2 reads SYGVKD. DNA for the CDR3: TGTGCCCTTTCTAGCGGGGGGAGGAATGAGCAGTTCTTC. Translation gives CALSSGGRNEQFF.

The chain joins TRBV30 to TRBJ1-3; no clear D gene. The CDR3 covers 14 residues. With 0 bases removed from V and 0 bases from J, the gap between germline ends came to 6 bases. Germline CDR1 GTSNPN, CDR2 SVGIG (reference sequence). This chain's CDR3 is CAWSVRSSGNTIYF. CDR3 nucleotide sequence: TGTGCCTGGAGTGTCCGATCCTCTGGAAACACCATATATTTT.

This chain connects TRBV4-2 to TRBJ2-1; TRBD2 matches at 11 bases. Germline CDR1 and CDR2: LGHNA and YNFKEQ. J was trimmed by 10 bases and V by 2 bases; bases with no gene match: 7. The CDR3 contains 15 residues. The CDR3 sequence: CASSQLAGGSLEQFF. The CDR3 region has the DNA TGTGCCAGCAGCCAACTAGCGGGAGGATCCCTCGAGCAGTTCTTC.

This clone was observed a handful of times. The J gene is TRBJ2-5, the V gene TRBV5-1; no reliable D call. CDR3 size: 14 residues. Per germline, CDR1 SGHRS and CDR2 YFSETQ. V shed 7 bases and J shed 1 base, with 14 bases lying between them. CDR3 residues: CASGLLGSQETQYF. As DNA, the CDR3 is TGCGCCAGCGGCCTACTGGGGTCCCAAGAGACCCAGTACTTC.

The rearrangement uses TRBV7-2 and TRBJ2-3, with D unresolved. This CDR3 is built from 12 residues. V was pared by 4 bases and J by 3 bases, with 5 bases between. Per germline, CDR1 SGHTA and CDR2 FQGNSA. The CDR3: CASSSLTDTQYF. The CDR3 DNA is TGTGCCAGCAGCTCTCTTACAGATACGCAGTATTTT.

This clone was seen just once. V is TRBV6-6 and J is TRBJ1-5; TRBD1 matches at 8 bases. V was pared by 5 bases and J by 6 bases, with 12 bases of the junction left unmatched. The CDR3 runs to 16 residues. Germline V gene sequence: CDR1 MNHNY, CDR2 SVGAGI (reference sequence). CDR3 DNA: TGTGCCAGCAGTCACAAAAGGACAGGGCTCCTTCAGCCCCAGCATTTT. It yields the protein CASSHKRTGLLQPQHF.

V usage is TRBV6-2 or TRBV6-3 and J usage is TRBJ1-2; 7 bases line up with TRBD1. Germline-derived CDR1 and CDR2 are MNHEY and SVGEGT. With 5 bases clipped from V and 3 bases from J, the junction kept 9 bases outside the gene matches. This CDR3 contains 15 residues. The CDR3 sequence is CASSDQQGLDYGYTF. CDR3 coding DNA: TGTGCCAGCAGTGACCAACAGGGGTTGGACTATGGCTACACCTTC.

V is TRBV5-1 and J is TRBJ2-2; TRBD2 matches 12 bases. The CDR3 extends over 16 amino acids. The V gene end was trimmed by 6 bases and the J gene end by 3 bases; junction bases not matched to a gene: 6. The germline V gene encodes CDR1 SGHRS and CDR2 YFSETQ. CDR3 region: CASTPGLAGHTGELFF. CDR3 sequence (DNA): TGCGCCAGCACACCGGGACTAGCGGGCCACACCGGGGAGCTGTTTTTT.

The chain recombines TRBV5-4 with TRBJ1-1, with D uncertain. This CDR3 spans 13 amino acids. Germline values: CDR1 SGHNT, CDR2 YYREEE (reference sequence). V was shortened by 4 bases and J by 3 bases, with 10 bases between the two germline ends. In DNA, the CDR3 is TGTGCCAGCAGCCGGACGGGCGACACTGAAGCTTTCTTT. It specifies CASSRTGDTEAFF.

This chain joins TRBV12-5 and TRBJ2-1; 9 bases line up with TRBD1. The germline gives CDR1 LGHNT, CDR2 FRNRAP. The V and J ends lost 2 bases and 0 bases, in that order; junction bases with no gene match: 5. The CDR3 runs to 17 residues. CDR3: CASGLLPGQGSYNEQFF. The CDR3 nucleotides read TGTGCTAGTGGTTTGCTCCCGGGACAGGGCTCCTACAATGAGCAGTTCTTC.

V and J are TRBV14 and TRBJ1-1; D uncertain. Per germline, CDR1 SGHDN and CDR2 FVKESK. The CDR3 is made up of 15 amino acids. V lost 1 base, J lost 2 bases, and 11 bases lay in between. This CDR3 is CASSQVPGINTEAFF. Here the CDR3 DNA reads TGTGCCAGCAGCCAAGTTCCGGGAATAAACACTGAAGCTTTCTTT.

The rearrangement joins TRBV4-2 to TRBJ2-1; TRBD2 is a possible D gene (6 bases). The CDR3 is made up of 14 amino acids. The germline gives CDR1 LGHNA, CDR2 YNFKEQ. The V and J ends lost 1 base and 7 bases respectively, with 11 bases between them. The CDR3: CASSQGSSANEQFF. The CDR3, as DNA: TGTGCCAGCAGCCAAGGTTCTAGCGCGAATGAGCAGTTCTTC.

The rearrangement joins TRBV5-5 to TRBJ2-5; tentative D call: TRBD2 (6 bases). Germline loops: CDR1 SGHKS, CDR2 YYEKEE (reference sequence). The CDR3 has 13 amino acids. The V and J ends lost 4 bases and 5 bases respectively, with 12 bases between them. This CDR3 is CASSRGGEETQYF. The CDR3 DNA sequence: TGTGCCAGCAGCCGAGGAGGGGAGGAGACCCAGTACTTC.

The rearrangement joins TRBV7-2 to TRBJ2-7; no firm D call. The CDR3 has 15 residues. Between the trimmed V and J ends, which lost 5 bases and 3 bases, there was a span of 17 bases. The germline gives CDR1 SGHTA, CDR2 FQGNSA. CDR3 protein: CASSPAAAAGYEQYF. The CDR3 nucleotides read TGTGCCAGCAGCCCTGCGGCGGCAGCCGGCTACGAGCAGTACTTC.

The gene calls are TRBV30 and TRBJ2-1; 11 bases match TRBD2. The V segment lost 2 bases and the J segment 1 base; nucleotides outside the gene matches: 10. CDR1 is GTSNPN and CDR2 is SVGIG in the germline V gene (reference sequence). The CDR3 extends over 18 amino acids. The CDR3 bases are TGTGCCTGGAGTTCCGGGACTAGCGGCCGTTCGTCCTACAATGAGCAGTTCTTC. Translating gives CAWSSGTSGRSSYNEQFF. Using reference TRBV30 and TRBJ2-1 for the parts outside the CDR3, the full variable domain is SQTIHQWPATLVQPVGSPLSLECTVEGTSNPNLYWYRQAAGRGLQLLFYSVGIGQISSEVPQNLSASRPQDRQFILSSKKLLLSDSGFYLCAWSSGTSGRSSYNEQFFGPGTRLTVL.